These T cell receptor beta chains were read from a single sample in a study of blood T cells in healthy people across ages. TCRdb independently ran MiXCR on the 5' RACE reads; one entry per CDR3 protein. The top ten hold around 21% of the sample, which has about 970,000 distinct CDR3 sequences, 51% seen once. Sample: blood. Receptors were obtained from a woman aged 60-70 years in good health. Both conserved end residues are part of each CDR3. A D gene is named only where the DNA matches it firmly. For some rows the clone size is stated as once, few or many, or as a class when expanded; others skip it.

size	D	V	J	DNA	CDR3
few	-	TRBV27	TRBJ2-7	TGTGCCAGCAGTTTATCGGGGATCCTGGCAGGGCAAAGCTCCTACGAGCAGTACTTC	CASSLSGILAGQSSYEQYF
-	TRBD1	TRBV7-2	TRBJ1-2	TGTGCCAGCAGCCCAGACAGGGATAGGTATGGCTACACCTTC	CASSPDRDRYGYTF
-	TRBD1	TRBV29-1	TRBJ2-1	TGCAGCGTCGCCCGGGACAGGGGCGATGAGCAGTTCTTC	CSVARDRGDEQFF
few	TRBD1	TRBV18	TRBJ2-5	TGTGCCAGCTCTCCTGGACAGGTGAAGACCCAGTACTTC	CASSPGQVKTQYF
once	-	TRBV2	TRBJ1-4	TGTGCCAGCAGCTCCTCCAGGAATAATGAAAAACTGTTTTTT	CASSSSRNNEKLFF
few	-	TRBV10-3	TRBJ2-1	TGTGCCATCTCAAGGGGGAATGAGCAGTTCTTC	CAISRGNEQFF
-	-	TRBV29-1	TRBJ2-7	TGCAGCGTTGAAGGGACAGTGGACGAGCAGTACTTC	CSVEGTVDEQYF
once	-	TRBV9	TRBJ2-7	TGTGCCAGCAGCGCACAGGTTAGCTCCTACGAGCAGTACTTC	CASSAQVSSYEQYF
-	-	TRBV29-1	TRBJ1-2	TGCAGCGTTGACGCAGGAGCAGCTCACACCTTC	CSVDAGAAHTF
few	-	TRBV7-2	TRBJ2-1	TGTGCCAGCAGCTTAGCGCCGGTTTATGGGTATGAGCAGTTCTTC	CASSLAPVYGYEQFF
-	-	TRBV18	TRBJ2-7	TGTGCCAGCTCACCGGGTGAAGCCGGGTACACCACCCATGAGCAGTACTTC	CASSPGEAGYTTHEQYF
-	-	TRBV4-1	TRBJ2-4	TGCGCCAGCAGCCCGGGGGAAGGGGGCAAAAACATTCAGTACTTC	CASSPGEGGKNIQYF
-	-	TRBV7-6	TRBJ2-5	TGTGCCAGCACCTCTTTCCGGCTAGCAAGGGAGACCCAGTACTTC	CASTSFRLARETQYF
few	-	TRBV6-5	TRBJ1-4	TGTGCCAGCAGTTACCACAGTAATGAAAAACTGTTTTTT	CASSYHSNEKLFF
-	-	TRBV11-2	TRBJ2-5	TGTGCCAGCAGACGACTTGGGAAGGGCCGAGAGACCCAGTACTTC	CASRRLGKGRETQYF
-	-	TRBV29-1	TRBJ2-2	TGCAGCGGGACAGTCAACTCTTTCACCGGGGAGCTGTTTTTT	CSGTVNSFTGELFF
-	-	TRBV28	TRBJ2-5	TGTGCCAGCAGTCCGCAGGGGATCCGGGAGACCCAGTACTTC	CASSPQGIRETQYF
-	-	TRBV28	TRBJ1-3	TGTGTCAGCAGTAAGATATCCAGGGGCGCTCGGTGGAACACCATATATTTT	CVSSKISRGARWNTIYF
-	-	TRBV7-2	TRBJ2-1	TGTGCCAGCAGCTCCTTTGCCAATGAGCAGTTCTTC	CASSSFANEQFF
-	-	TRBV3-1	TRBJ2-7	TGTGCCTGCAGCCAAGTCAGGGGTTACGAGCAGTACTTC	CACSQVRGYEQYF
-	TRBD1	TRBV27	TRBJ2-3	TGTGCCAGCAGTTGGGGACAGGGTGGTACAGATACGCAGTATTTT	CASSWGQGGTDTQYF
-	-	TRBV10-3	TRBJ1-6	TGTGCCATCAGTGAACAGGGAAAAAATTCACCCCTCCACTTT	CAISEQGKNSPLHF
-	-	TRBV29-1	TRBJ1-2	TGCAGCGTTCTCAGGGATGGCTACACCTTC	CSVLRDGYTF
-	TRBD2	TRBV7-2	TRBJ2-3	TGTGCCAGCAAGCTTACTAGCGGGAGGACAGATACGCAGTATTTT	CASKLTSGRTDTQYF
-	TRBD2	TRBV28	TRBJ2-1	TGTGCCAGCAGGGGCGCGGGAGGGGTTATTTCCTACAATGAGCAGTTCTTC	CASRGAGGVISYNEQFF
-	TRBD2	TRBV27	TRBJ2-7	TGTGCCAGCAGTTTGCCTTCGAGCGGGAGTTCCAATCGCTGGGAGCAGTACTTC	CASSLPSSGSSNRWEQYF
many	TRBD2	TRBV29-1	TRBJ2-5	TGCAGCGCCGAAGGGACTAGGGGGGAAGGGACCCAGTACTTC	CSAEGTRGEGTQYF
-	TRBD2	TRBV2	TRBJ2-1	TGTGCCAGCAGGGCTAGCGGTCACAATGAGCAGTTCTTC	CASRASGHNEQFF
-	-	TRBV2	TRBJ1-5	TGTGCCAGCAGCGGTACCCGAGGAGGCAATCAGCCCCAGCATTTT	CASSGTRGGNQPQHF
-	TRBD2	TRBV20-1	TRBJ2-7	TGCAGTGCTACTCTGCGGGGGTTAGCGACGACTCGGGACGAGCAGTACTTC	CSATLRGLATTRDEQYF
-	-	TRBV7-2	TRBJ1-2	TGTGCCAGCAGCTTAGTGCGTCAGGGAGGGGGCTACACCTTC	CASSLVRQGGGYTF
-	TRBD2	TRBV20-1	TRBJ2-1	TGCAGTGCTAGGTCCGGGACTAGCGGGAGGGGTTCCTACAATGAGCAGTTCTTC	CSARSGTSGRGSYNEQFF
few	-	TRBV20-1	TRBJ1-6	TGCAGTGCTAGAGAAGGACCTTACAGGCTTAATTCACCCCTCCACTTT	CSAREGPYRLNSPLHF
-	TRBD2	TRBV6-2/TRBV6-3	TRBJ2-3	TGTGCCAGCAGTGACAGACTAGCGGGAAGCACAGATACGCAGTATTTT	CASSDRLAGSTDTQYF
-	-	TRBV10-3	TRBJ1-1	TGTGCCATCAGTGAGTCGAAAGGGAGGGTCACTGAAGCTTTCTTT	CAISESKGRVTEAFF
once	-	TRBV6-6	TRBJ2-2	TGTGCCGGCAGGGGGGGTAACGGGGAGCTGTTTTTT	CAGRGGNGELFF
-	-	TRBV15	TRBJ1-1	TGTGCCACCAGCAGTGGGACAAACGCGAGGACTGAAGCTTTCTTT	CATSSGTNARTEAFF
once	TRBD2	TRBV9	TRBJ2-7	TGTGCCAGCAGCATCCGATCAAGCGGGATAACCAATGAGCAGTACTTC	CASSIRSSGITNEQYF
-	TRBD2	TRBV2	TRBJ2-4	TGTGCCAGCAGCGGGACTAGCGGGAGGGCCCAAGCCATTCAGTACTTC	CASSGTSGRAQAIQYF
-	TRBD1	TRBV14	TRBJ2-2	TGTGCCAGCAGCCAAGATAAGGCTGCCGGGACAGGGTTTCCCGGGGAGCTGTTTTTT	CASSQDKAAGTGFPGELFF
-	-	TRBV28	TRBJ2-7	TGTGCCAGCAGTTTACCCTCCTCTAGCAACAATGAGCAGTACTTC	CASSLPSSSNNEQYF
once	-	TRBV12-3/TRBV12-4	TRBJ2-1	TGTGCCAGCAGTTTTCCCCCACGAGACGATGAGCAGTTCTTC	CASSFPPRDDEQFF
-	TRBD2	TRBV7-9	TRBJ2-5	TGTGCCAGCAGCGAAAAAGGCGGGAGGGCGCGAGAGACCCAGTACTTC	CASSEKGGRARETQYF
-	TRBD1	TRBV6-5	TRBJ1-2	TGTGCCAGCAGTTACGGGGGACAGGAGATCTATGGCTACACCTTC	CASSYGGQEIYGYTF
-	-	TRBV25-1	TRBJ2-3	TGTGCCAGCAGTGATCCCCCCACAGATACGCAGTATTTT	CASSDPPTDTQYF
few	TRBD1	TRBV3-1	TRBJ1-6	TGTGCCAGCAGCCAAGGGACAGGGTACTCACCCCTCCACTTT	CASSQGTGYSPLHF
few	TRBD2	TRBV27	TRBJ2-1	TGTGCCAGCAGCAAGGGACTAGCGGGAGTAAATGAGCAGTTCTTC	CASSKGLAGVNEQFF
-	TRBD2	TRBV9	TRBJ2-3	TGTGCCAGCAGCGTAGTACTAGCGGGGACAGATACGCAGTATTTT	CASSVVLAGTDTQYF
few	-	TRBV20-1	TRBJ1-5	TGCAGTTGCGGATTCGGGGGCAATCAGCCCCAGCATTTT	CSCGFGGNQPQHF
few	-	TRBV7-9	TRBJ1-2	TGTGCCAGTTCGGGGGGAATATTGTTTGGCTACACCTTC	CASSGGILFGYTF
-	TRBD2	TRBV7-9	TRBJ2-3	TGTGCCAGCAGTTTAGACTTAGCGGGAGGGCCGAGCACAGATACGCAGTATTTT	CASSLDLAGGPSTDTQYF
-	-	TRBV30	TRBJ2-3	TGTGCCTGGAGTGGTCGGCTAGACGGTACGCAGTATTTT	CAWSGRLDGTQYF